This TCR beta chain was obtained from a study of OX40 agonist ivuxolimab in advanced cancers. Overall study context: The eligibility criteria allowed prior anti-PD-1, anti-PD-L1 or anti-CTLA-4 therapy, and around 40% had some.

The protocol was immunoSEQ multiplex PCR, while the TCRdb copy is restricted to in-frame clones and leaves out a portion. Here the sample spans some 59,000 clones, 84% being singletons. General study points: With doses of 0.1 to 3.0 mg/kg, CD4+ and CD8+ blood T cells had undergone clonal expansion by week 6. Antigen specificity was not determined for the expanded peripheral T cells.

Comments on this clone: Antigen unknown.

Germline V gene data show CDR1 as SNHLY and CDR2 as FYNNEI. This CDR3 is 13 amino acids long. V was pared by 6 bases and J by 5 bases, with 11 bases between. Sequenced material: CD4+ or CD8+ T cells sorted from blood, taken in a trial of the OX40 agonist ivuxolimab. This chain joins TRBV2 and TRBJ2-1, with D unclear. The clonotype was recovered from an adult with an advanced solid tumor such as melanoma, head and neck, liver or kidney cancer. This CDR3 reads CASRRLTNNEQFF. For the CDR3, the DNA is TGTGCCAGCAGGCGACTGACCAACAATGAGCAGTTCTTC.